This T cell receptor (beta chain) was captured by sequencing in a study of blood T cells in healthy people across ages. Looking at the study overall: Template switching captured about one barcoded beta molecule per two T cells. Broader study findings: Strong correlation linked observed beta diversity and percent naive T cells.

As for this clonotype: As yet, its antigen is unknown.

Primers used in a second PCR of roughly 6 to 11 cycles were a sample-barcoded 5' primer and a J-beta primer mix. A single record per CDR3 protein comes from TCRdb applying MiXCR to the 5' RACE reads. Here the sample spans hundreds of thousands of distinct CDR3 sequences, roughly 58% being singletons. The length of the CDR3 is 15 residues. Germline V gene lookup returns CDR1 MGHDK and CDR2 SYGVNS. The sequencing sample was made of blood. This receptor was obtained from a man aged 55 to 70 in good health. The chain couples TRBV25-1 to TRBJ2-7, with 7 bases that match TRBD1. The J call may not be correct, given that the DNA end is closer to TRBJ2-5. CDR3 loop: CASSAQRQGVETQYF. In DNA, the CDR3 is TGTGCCAGCAGTGCCCAAAGACAGGGTGTGGAGACCCAGTACTTC.